Each of the 13 T cell receptor beta chains below was sequenced from the same sample in a study of OX40 agonist ivuxolimab in advanced cancers. The library relied on the immunoSEQ multiplex PCR assay. TCRdb provides this immuneACCESS table in a form limited to in-frame rearrangements. Some clones are lacking; in checked studies, under half of them reflect an unresolved V gene, and why the rest are absent is not known. The sample table records 50,000 to 65,000 clones; about 92% of these occur just once. The biggest ten clones account for around an eighth of the sample. The sequences come from CD4+ or CD8+ T cells sorted from blood, collected in a trial of the OX40 agonist ivuxolimab. Source of these receptors: an adult with an advanced solid tumor such as melanoma, head and neck, liver or kidney cancer.

The chain couples TRBV5-1 to TRBJ1-1, with D unclear. Deletions cut 0 bases from V and 0 bases from J, with 9 bases between. Germline-derived CDR1 and CDR2 are SGHRS and YFSETQ. The CDR3 has 15 residues. The CDR3 here is CASSLEEGLNTEAFF. The CDR3, as DNA: TGCGCCAGCAGCTTGGAAGAGGGATTGAACACTGAAGCTTTCTTT.

By share of the sample, this clone is medium-sized. The chain is built from TRBV7-9 and TRBJ1-2, with 9 bases fitting TRBD1. This CDR3 is built from 13 residues. Germline lookup yields CDR1 SEHNR and CDR2 FQNEAQ (reference sequence). The ends lost 7 bases at V and 5 bases at J; junction bases unmatched: 5. Here the CDR3 reads CASTKGTGYGYTF. The CDR3 DNA is TGTGCCAGCACCAAAGGGACAGGGTATGGCTACACCTTC. The whole variable domain, filled in from reference TRBV7-9 and TRBJ1-2, reads DTGVSQNPRHKITKRGQNVTFRCDPISEHNRLYWYRQTLGQGPEFLTYFQNEAQLEKSRLLSDRFSAERPKGSFSTLEIQRTEQGDSAMYLCASTKGTGYGYTFGSGTRLTVV.

This chain links TRBV6-1 with TRBJ2-7, with D tentatively TRBD2 (6 bases). V was trimmed by 0 bases and J by 7 bases, leaving 13 bases between them. Germline CDR1 reads MNHNS; CDR2 reads SASEGT. The CDR3 is 14 residues long. CDR3 DNA: TGTGCCAGCAGTGAAGCGGTCGGTGGAGGGGAGCAGTACTTC. Translated, it gives CASSEAVGGGEQYF.

This chain joins TRBV7-3 and TRBJ2-1; 9 nucleotides align to TRBD2. CDR3 size: 17 residues. In germline, CDR1 is SGHTA, CDR2 FQGTGA. The ends lost 3 bases at V and 5 bases at J; junction bases unmatched: 11. As DNA, the CDR3 is TGTGCCAGCAGCTTCGCACCGGGACTAGCTACTGACAATGAGCAGTTCTTC. It encodes CASSFAPGLATDNEQFF.

With regard to this clone: The same CDR3 also results from other DNA sequences found in this sample. The chain links TRBV19 to TRBJ1-1; D unresolved. Germline CDR1 reads LNHDA; CDR2 reads SQIVND (reference sequence). V lost 3 bases and J lost 0, with 5 bases in between. The CDR3 contains 13 residues. DNA of the CDR3: TGTGCCAGTAGTATCTCCATGAACACTGAAGCTTTCTTT. It translates to CASSISMNTEAFF.

V and J are TRBV5-8 and TRBJ1-2, with 8 bases fitting TRBD1. The CDR3 is 17 amino acids. The germline CDR1 and CDR2 sequences are SGHTS and YDEGEE. After removal of 4 bases from V and 6 bases from J, the junction contained 17 bases not matched to a gene. The CDR3 sequence is CASSPDGTGLQIHGYTF. The DNA for the CDR3 is TGTGCCAGCAGCCCGGACGGGACAGGACTACAGATCCATGGCTACACCTTC. The whole variable domain, remainder taken from reference TRBV5-8 and TRBJ1-2, is EAGVTQSPTHLIKTRGQQATLRCSPISGHTSVYWYQQALGLGLQFLLWYDEGEERNRGNFPPRFSGRQFPNYSSELNVNALELEDSALYLCASSPDGTGLQIHGYTFGSGTRLTVV.

CDR3 nucleotides: TGTGCCACCAGCACTAGGGGCAGTGGGGAGGACAATGAGCAGTTCTTC. Its translation: CATSTRGSGEDNEQFF. This rearrangement joins TRBV15 to TRBJ2-1; maybe TRBD2 (6 bases). The CDR3 totals 16 residues. CDR1 is LNHNV, CDR2 YYDKDF, per germline (reference sequence). Trimming left V 4 bases short and J 5 bases short, with 18 bases between.

This clone appeared a single time. V gene TRBV15 combines with J gene TRBJ2-2, with a tentative D call TRBD1 (5 bases). This CDR3 contains 14 residues. V lost 7 bases and J lost 0, with 9 bases in between. Germline V gene data show CDR1 as LNHNV and CDR2 as YYDKDF (reference sequence). The chain's CDR3 is CATIGRANTGELFF. CDR3 sequence (DNA): TGTGCCACCATAGGCAGGGCGAACACCGGGGAGCTGTTTTTT.

The chain has TRBV5-5 and TRBJ1-1, with D unresolved. Deletions cut 2 bases from V and 0 bases from J, with 8 bases between. The CDR3 runs 14 residues. The V gene's germline CDR1 is SGHKS and CDR2 YYEKEE (reference sequence). The CDR3 protein is CASSFAVMNTEAFF. The CDR3 DNA is TGTGCCAGCAGCTTTGCGGTAATGAACACTGAAGCTTTCTTT.

CDR3 amino acids: CASSQGLIYEQYF. CDR3 DNA: TGCGCCAGCAGCCAAGGACTGATCTACGAGCAGTACTTC. The chain uses TRBV4-3 and TRBJ2-7; D remains unclear. Germline assignment: CDR1 LGHNA and CDR2 YSLEER. V shed 1 base and J shed 3 bases, with 7 bases lying between them. This CDR3 comprises 13 residues.

The V call is TRBV7-2, the J call TRBJ2-1, with 8 bases that match TRBD2. The CDR3 is 15 amino acids. Per germline, CDR1 SGHTA and CDR2 FQGNSA. V shed 1 base and J 8 bases; nucleotides not matched to a gene: 7. The CDR3 sequence: CASSLGSGRLYEQFF. CDR3 DNA sequence: TGTGCCAGCAGCTTAGGGAGCGGGAGACTCTATGAGCAGTTCTTC.

The chain combines TRBV15 with TRBJ1-3; 8 bases are a match to TRBD1. V lost 4 bases and J lost 4; bases outside the gene matches: 6. This CDR3 has 15 residues. Germline CDR1 is LNHNV and CDR2 is YYDKDF (reference sequence). CDR3 nucleotides: TGTGCCACCAGCATTGACAGGGGTGCAGGAAACACCATATATTTT. Its translation: CATSIDRGAGNTIYF.

The chain is built from TRBV7-6 and TRBJ2-5; D remains unclear. This CDR3 has 15 residues. The V gene's germline CDR1 is SGHVS and CDR2 FNYEAQ. The V end lost 2 bases, the J end lost 1 base, and 11 bases lay between the germline ends. CDR3 protein: CASSLRPETQETQYF. CDR3 nucleotides: TGTGCCAGCAGCTTAAGGCCAGAAACCCAAGAGACCCAGTACTTC. The entire variable domain, with the rest obtained from reference TRBV7-6 and TRBJ2-5, is as follows: GAGVSQSPRYKVTKRGQDVALRCDPISGHVSLYWYRQALGQGPEFLTYFNYEAQQDKSGLPNDRFSAERPEGSISTLTIQRTEQRDSAMYRCASSLRPETQETQYFGPGTRLLVL.